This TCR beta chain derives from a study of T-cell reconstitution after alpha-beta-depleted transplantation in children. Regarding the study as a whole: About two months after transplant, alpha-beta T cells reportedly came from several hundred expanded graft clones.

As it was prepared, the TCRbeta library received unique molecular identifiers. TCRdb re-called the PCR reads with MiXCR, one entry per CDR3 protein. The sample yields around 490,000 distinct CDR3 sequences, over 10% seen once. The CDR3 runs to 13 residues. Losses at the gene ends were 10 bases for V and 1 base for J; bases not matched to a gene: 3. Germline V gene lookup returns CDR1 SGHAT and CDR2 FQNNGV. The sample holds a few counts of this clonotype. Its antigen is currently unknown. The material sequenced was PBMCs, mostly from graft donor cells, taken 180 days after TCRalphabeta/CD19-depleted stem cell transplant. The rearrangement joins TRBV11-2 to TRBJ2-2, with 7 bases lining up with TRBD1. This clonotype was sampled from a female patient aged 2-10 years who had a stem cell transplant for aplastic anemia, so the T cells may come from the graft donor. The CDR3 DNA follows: TGTGCCACCAGGGGGAGGAACACCGGGGAGCTGTTTTTT. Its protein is CATRGRNTGELFF.